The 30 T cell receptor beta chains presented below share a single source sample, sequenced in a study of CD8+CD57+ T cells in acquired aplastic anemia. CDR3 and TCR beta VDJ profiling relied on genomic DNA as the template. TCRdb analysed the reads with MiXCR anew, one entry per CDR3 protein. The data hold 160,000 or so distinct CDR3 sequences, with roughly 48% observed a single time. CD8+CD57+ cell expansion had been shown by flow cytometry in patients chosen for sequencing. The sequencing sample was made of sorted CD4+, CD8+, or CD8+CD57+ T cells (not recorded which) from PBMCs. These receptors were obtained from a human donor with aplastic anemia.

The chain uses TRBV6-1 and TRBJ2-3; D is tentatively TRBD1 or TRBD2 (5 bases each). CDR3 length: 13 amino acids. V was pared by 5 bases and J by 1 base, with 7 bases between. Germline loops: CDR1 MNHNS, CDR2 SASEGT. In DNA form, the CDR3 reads TGTGCCAGCAGTAGGGACGGCACAGATACGCAGTATTTT. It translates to CASSRDGTDTQYF.

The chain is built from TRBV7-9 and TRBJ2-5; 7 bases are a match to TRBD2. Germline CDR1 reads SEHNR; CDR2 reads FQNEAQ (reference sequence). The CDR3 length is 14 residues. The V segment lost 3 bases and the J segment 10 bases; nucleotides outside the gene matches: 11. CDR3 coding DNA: TGTGCCAGCAGCTTCGGTCTCGCGGGAGAAAACCAGTACTTC. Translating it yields CASSFGLAGENQYF.

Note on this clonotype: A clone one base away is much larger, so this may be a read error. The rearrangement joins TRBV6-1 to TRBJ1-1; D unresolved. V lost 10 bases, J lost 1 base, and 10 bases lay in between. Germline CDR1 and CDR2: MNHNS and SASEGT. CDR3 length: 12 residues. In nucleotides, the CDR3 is TGTGCCACCTGGACTGAGAACACTGAAGCTTTCTTT. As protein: CATWTENTEAFF.

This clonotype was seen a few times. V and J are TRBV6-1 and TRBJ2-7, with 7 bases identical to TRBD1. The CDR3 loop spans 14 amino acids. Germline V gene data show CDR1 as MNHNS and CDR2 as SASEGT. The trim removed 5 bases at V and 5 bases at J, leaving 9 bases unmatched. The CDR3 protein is CASSTGQPADEQYF. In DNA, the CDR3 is TGTGCCAGCAGTACGGGACAGCCGGCGGACGAGCAGTACTTC.

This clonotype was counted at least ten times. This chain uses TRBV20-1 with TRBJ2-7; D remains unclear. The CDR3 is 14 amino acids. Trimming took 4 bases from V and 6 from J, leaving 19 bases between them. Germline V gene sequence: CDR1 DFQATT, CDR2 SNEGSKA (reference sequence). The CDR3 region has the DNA TGCAGTGCTACCCGAGACTCGAACTACGCCGAGCAGTACTTC. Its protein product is CSATRDSNYAEQYF.

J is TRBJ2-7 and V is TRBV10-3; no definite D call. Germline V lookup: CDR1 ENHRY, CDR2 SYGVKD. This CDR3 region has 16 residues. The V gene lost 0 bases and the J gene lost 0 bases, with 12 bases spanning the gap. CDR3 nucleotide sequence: TGTGCCATCAGTGAGTCGTTCGGGTTCGGCTCCTACGAGCAGTACTTC. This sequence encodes CAISESFGFGSYEQYF.

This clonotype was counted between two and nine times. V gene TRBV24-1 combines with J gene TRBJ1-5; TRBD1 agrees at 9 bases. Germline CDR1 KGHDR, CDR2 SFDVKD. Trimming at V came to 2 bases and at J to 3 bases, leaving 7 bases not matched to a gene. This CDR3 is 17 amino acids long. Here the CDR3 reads CATSDSFGTGPNQPQHF. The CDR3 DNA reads TGTGCCACCAGTGATTCCTTTGGGACAGGGCCCAATCAGCCCCAGCATTTT.

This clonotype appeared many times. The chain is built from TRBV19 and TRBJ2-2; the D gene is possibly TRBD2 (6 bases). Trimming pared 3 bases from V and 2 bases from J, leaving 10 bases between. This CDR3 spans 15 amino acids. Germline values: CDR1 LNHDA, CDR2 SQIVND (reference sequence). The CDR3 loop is CASSIGGINTGELFF. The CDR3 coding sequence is TGTGCCAGTAGTATTGGGGGGATTAACACCGGGGAGCTGTTTTTT.

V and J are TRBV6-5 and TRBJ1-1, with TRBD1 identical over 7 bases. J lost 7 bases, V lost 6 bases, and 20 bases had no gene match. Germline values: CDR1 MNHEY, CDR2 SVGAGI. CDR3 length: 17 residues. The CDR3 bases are TGTGCCAGCAGCCCCTTGGCCCCCACGACAGGGAAGGGTGAAGCTTTCTTT. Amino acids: CASSPLAPTTGKGEAFF.

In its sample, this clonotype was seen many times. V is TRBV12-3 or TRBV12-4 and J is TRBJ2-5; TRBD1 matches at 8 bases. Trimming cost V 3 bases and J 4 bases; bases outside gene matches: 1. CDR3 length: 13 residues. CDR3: CASSFDRGETQYF. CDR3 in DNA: TGTGCCAGCAGTTTCGACAGGGGAGAGACCCAGTACTTC.

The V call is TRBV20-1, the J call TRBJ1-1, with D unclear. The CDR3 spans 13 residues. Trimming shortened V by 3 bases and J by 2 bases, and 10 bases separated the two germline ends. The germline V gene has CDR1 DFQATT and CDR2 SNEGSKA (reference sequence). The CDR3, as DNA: TGCAGTGCTAGGCGGCAGGACAACACTGAAGCTTTCTTT. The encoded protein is CSARRQDNTEAFF.

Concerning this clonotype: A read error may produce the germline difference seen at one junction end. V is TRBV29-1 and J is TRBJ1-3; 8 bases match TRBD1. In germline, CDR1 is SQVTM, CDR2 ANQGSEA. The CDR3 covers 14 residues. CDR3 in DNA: TGCAGCGTAAGGACAGGGCGGAATGGAAACACCATATGTTTT. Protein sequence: CSVRTGRNGNTICF.

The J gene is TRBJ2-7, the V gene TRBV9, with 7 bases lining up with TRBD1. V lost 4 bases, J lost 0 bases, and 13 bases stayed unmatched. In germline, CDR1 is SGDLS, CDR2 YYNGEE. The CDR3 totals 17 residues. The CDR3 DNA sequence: TGTGCCAGCAGCCAAGTACACCACCGGGACAGCTCCTACGAGCAGTACTTC. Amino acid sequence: CASSQVHHRDSSYEQYF. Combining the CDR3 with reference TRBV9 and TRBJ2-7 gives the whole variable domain DSGVTQTPKHLITATGQRVTLRCSPRSGDLSVYWYQQSLDQGLQFLIQYYNGEERAKGNILERFSAQQFPDLHSELNLSSLELGDSALYFCASSQVHHRDSSYEQYFGPGTRLTVT.

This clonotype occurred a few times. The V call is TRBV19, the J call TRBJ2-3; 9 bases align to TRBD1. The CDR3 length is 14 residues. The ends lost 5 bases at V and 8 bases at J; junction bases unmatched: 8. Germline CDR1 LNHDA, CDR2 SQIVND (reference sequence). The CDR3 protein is CASSSGQGVVTQYF. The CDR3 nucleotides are TGTGCCAGTAGTTCGGGACAGGGCGTTGTTACGCAGTATTTT.

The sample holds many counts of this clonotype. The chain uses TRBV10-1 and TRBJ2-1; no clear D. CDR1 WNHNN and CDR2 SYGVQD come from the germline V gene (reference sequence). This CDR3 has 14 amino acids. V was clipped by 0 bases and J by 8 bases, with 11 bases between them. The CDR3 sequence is CASSESWTKDEQFF. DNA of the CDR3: TGCGCCAGCAGTGAGTCATGGACGAAGGATGAGCAGTTCTTC.

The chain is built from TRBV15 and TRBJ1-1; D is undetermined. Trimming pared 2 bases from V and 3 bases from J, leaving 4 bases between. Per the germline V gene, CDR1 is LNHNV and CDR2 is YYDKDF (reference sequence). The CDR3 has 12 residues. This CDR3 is CATSRRDTEAFF. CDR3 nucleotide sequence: TGTGCCACCAGCAGACGGGACACTGAAGCTTTCTTT.

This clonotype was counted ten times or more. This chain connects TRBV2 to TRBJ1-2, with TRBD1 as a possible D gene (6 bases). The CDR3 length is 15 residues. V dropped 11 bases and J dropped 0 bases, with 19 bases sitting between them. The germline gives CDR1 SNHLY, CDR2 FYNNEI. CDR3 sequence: CAGRGGMGTNYGYTF. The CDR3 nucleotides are TGTGCCGGGAGAGGGGGGATGGGGACTAACTATGGCTACACCTTC.

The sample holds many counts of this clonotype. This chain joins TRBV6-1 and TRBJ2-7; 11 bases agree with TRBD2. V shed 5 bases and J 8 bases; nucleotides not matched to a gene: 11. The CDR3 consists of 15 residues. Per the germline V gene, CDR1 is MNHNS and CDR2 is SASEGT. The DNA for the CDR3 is TGTGCCAGCAGTCTCGGACTAGCGGGCTCTGACAAGCAGTACTTC. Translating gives CASSLGLAGSDKQYF.

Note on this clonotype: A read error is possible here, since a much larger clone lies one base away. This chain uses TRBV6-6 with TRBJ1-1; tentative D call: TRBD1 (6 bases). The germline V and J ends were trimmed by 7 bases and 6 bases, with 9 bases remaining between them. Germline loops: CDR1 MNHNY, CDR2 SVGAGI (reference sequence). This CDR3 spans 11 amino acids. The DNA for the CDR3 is TGTGCCAGCACTAGACAGGCTGAAGCTTTCTTT. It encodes CASTRQAEAFF.

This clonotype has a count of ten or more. CDR3 coding DNA: TGCAGTGCTACAACTCAAGGTGGCTACACCTTC. Protein: CSATTQGGYTF. This chain connects TRBV20-1 to TRBJ1-2; the D is unclear. The CDR3 sequence is 11 residues long. V was pared by 4 bases and J by 7 bases, with 10 bases between. Germline V CDR1 and CDR2: DFQATT, SNEGSKA (reference sequence).

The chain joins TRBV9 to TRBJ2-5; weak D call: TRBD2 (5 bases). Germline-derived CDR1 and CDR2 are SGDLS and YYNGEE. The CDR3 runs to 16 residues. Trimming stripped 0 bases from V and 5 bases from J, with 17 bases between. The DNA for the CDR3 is TGTGCCAGCAGCGTAGGTGGCGGGCACGGGGTGGAGACCCAGTACTTC. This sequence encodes CASSVGGGHGVETQYF.

CDR3 sequence (DNA): TGTGCCAGCAGACAGGGGGCGGCTGGCTACACCTTC. It codes for CASRQGAAGYTF. The V gene is TRBV2, the J gene TRBJ1-2, with 9 bases aligning to TRBD1. This CDR3 contains 12 residues. CDR1 and CDR2 from the germline V gene are SNHLY and FYNNEI. Losses at the gene ends were 6 bases for V and 7 bases for J; bases not matched to a gene: 3.

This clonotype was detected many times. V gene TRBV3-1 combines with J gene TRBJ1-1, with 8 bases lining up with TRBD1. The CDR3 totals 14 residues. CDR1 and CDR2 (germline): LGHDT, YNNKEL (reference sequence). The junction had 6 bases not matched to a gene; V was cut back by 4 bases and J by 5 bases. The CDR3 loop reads CASSLGQGRTEAFF. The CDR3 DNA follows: TGTGCCAGCAGCCTAGGACAGGGAAGGACTGAAGCTTTCTTT.

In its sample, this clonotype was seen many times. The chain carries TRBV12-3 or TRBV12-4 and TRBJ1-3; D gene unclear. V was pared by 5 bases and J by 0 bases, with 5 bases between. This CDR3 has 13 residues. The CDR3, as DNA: TGTGCCAGCAGTCCCATCTCTGGAAACACCATATATTTT. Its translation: CASSPISGNTIYF.

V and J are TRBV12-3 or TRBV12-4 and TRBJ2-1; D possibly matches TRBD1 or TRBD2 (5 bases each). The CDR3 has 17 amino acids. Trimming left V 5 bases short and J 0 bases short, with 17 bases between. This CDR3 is CASSPSGTASSYNEQFF. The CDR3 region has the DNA TGTGCCAGCAGTCCCTCCGGGACGGCGAGCTCCTACAATGAGCAGTTCTTC.

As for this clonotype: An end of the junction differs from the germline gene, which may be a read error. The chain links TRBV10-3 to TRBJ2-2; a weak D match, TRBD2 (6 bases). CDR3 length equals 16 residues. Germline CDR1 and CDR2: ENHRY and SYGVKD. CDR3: CAISELAGSNSGELFF. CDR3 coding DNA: TGTGCCATCAGTGAGCTGGCGGGGAGTAACAGCGGGGAGCTGTTTTTT.

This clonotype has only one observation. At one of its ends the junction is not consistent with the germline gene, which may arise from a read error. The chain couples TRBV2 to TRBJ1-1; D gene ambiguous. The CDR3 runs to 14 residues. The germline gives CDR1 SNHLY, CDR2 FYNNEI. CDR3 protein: CASSVRVMNTEAFF. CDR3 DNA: TGTGCCAGCAGCGTAAGGGTGATGAACACTGAAGCTTTCTTC.

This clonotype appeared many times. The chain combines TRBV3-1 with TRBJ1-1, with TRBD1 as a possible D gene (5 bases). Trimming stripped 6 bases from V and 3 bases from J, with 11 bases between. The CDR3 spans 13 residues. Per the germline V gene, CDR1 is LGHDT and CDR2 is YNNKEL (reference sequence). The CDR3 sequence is CASSPDRYTEAFF. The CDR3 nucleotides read TGTGCCAGCAGTCCTGACAGATACACTGAAGCTTTCTTT.

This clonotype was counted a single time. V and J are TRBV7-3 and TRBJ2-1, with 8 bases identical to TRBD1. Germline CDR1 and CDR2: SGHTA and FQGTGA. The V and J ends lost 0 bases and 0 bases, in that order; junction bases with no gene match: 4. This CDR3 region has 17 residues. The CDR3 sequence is CASSLTTGGNSYNEQFF. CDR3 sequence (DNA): TGTGCCAGCAGCTTAACTACAGGGGGAAACTCCTACAATGAGCAGTTCTTC.

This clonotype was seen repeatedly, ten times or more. The chain's CDR3 is CASSPRQGVIYEQYF. Here the CDR3 DNA reads TGTGCCAGCAGCCCTCGACAGGGGGTGATCTACGAGCAGTACTTC. The chain is built from TRBV11-2 and TRBJ2-7; 9 positions agree with TRBD1. Germline trimming cut 5 bases from V and 3 bases from J; bases unmatched to any gene: 8. Germline-derived CDR1 and CDR2 are SGHAT and FQNNGV. This CDR3 has 15 amino acids.